This T cell receptor (beta chain) was observed in a study of radiotherapy plus CTLA-4 blockade in lung cancer. At the level of the study: Patients showed objective responses in under 20% of cases and disease control in more than 25%.

The V gene's germline CDR1 is ENHRY and CDR2 SYGVKD. Trimming stripped 6 bases from V and 5 bases from J, with 16 bases between. CDR3 length: 14 amino acids. This table comes from immunoSEQ multiplex PCR, and its TCRdb copy is limited to in-frame clones, with some not included. The sample carries roughly 93,000 clones, around 83% recorded once. V usage is TRBV10-3 and J usage is TRBJ2-5; D is perhaps TRBD2 (5 bases). The material sequenced was peripheral blood, taken from a patient treated with radiotherapy plus ipilimumab. The sequence derives from a human donor with non-small cell lung cancer who had a partial response to radiotherapy plus ipilimumab. The CDR3 DNA sequence: TGTGCCATCAGCCACGGGGAGTCCCCGGAGACCCAGTACTTC. This sequence encodes CAISHGESPETQYF.